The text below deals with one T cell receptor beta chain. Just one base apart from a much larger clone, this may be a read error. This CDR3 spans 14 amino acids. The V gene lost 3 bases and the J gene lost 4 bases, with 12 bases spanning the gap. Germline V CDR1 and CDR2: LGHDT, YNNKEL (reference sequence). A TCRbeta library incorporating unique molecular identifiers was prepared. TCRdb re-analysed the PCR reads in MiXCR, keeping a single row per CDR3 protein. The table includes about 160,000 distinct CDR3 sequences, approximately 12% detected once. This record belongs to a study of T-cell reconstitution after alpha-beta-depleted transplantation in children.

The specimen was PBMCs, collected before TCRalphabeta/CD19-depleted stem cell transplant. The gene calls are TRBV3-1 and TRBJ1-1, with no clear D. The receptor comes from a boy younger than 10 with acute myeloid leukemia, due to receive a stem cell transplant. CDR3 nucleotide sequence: TGTGCCAGCAGCCATCCGGTGGGAGGCACTGAAGCTTTCTTT. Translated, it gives CASSHPVGGTEAFF. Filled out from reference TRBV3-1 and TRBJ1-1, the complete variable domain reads DTAVSQTPKYLVTQMGNDKSIKCEQNLGHDTMYWYKQDSKKFLKIMFSYNNKELIINETVPNRFSPKSPDKAHLNLHINSLELGDSAVYFCASSHPVGGTEAFFGQGTRLTVV.